The T cell receptor (beta chain) described here comes from a study of graft-versus-host responses after intestinal transplantation. Germline V lookup: CDR1 DFQATT, CDR2 SNEGSKA (reference sequence). CDR3 length equals 11 residues. The J segment lost 2 bases and the V segment lost 7 bases, leaving 1 base of the junction unmatched. The data were produced by immunoSEQ multiplex PCR, yet TCRdb's version contains in-frame clones alone and is incomplete. The sample contains about 19,000 clones, 35% to 40% of which appear only once. This clone was seen more than once but under ten times. This sequence originates from a human patient who was an organ donor for intestinal transplantation. The V call is TRBV20-1, the J call TRBJ2-7; 8 bases map to TRBD1. The material was alloreactive CD4+ T cells from a mixed lymphocyte reaction culture, obtained before transplantation. Subset reported: CFSE-low proliferating T cells sorted from approximately 6-day pre-transplant mixed lymphocyte reaction (GvH or HvG direction). The chain's CDR3 is CSVGQAYEQYF. The CDR3 DNA is TGCAGTGTGGGACAGGCCTACGAGCAGTACTTC.